These 2 T cell receptor beta chains were all obtained from the same sample, sequenced in a study of blood T cells in healthy people across ages. The authors ran a second PCR of about 6 to 11 cycles using a sample-barcoded 5' primer and a J-beta primer mix. TCRdb re-called the 5' RACE reads through MiXCR, storing one row per CDR3 protein. The sample lists around 700,000 distinct CDR3 sequences, 25% occurring once. In addition, the sample was reused for a study of T cells of mothers and their children.

The specimen was blood. The receptors originated from a boy aged 5-17 years in good health.

This clonotype was observed a few times. V gene TRBV29-1 combines with J gene TRBJ1-1; 7 bases fit TRBD1. V shed 6 bases, J shed 7 bases, and the junction held 2 bases outside the gene matches. Germline-derived CDR1 and CDR2 are SQVTM and ANQGSEA. The CDR3 consists of 10 residues. The CDR3 DNA follows: TGCAGCGTGGGGACAGTTGAAGCTTTCTTT. Translation: CSVGTVEAFF.

V is TRBV27 and J is TRBJ2-7; 8 positions match TRBD2. CDR3 length: 16 amino acids. V was pared by 3 bases and J by 4 bases, with 11 bases of the junction left unmatched. CDR1 and CDR2 from the germline V gene are MNHEY and SMNVEV (reference sequence). The CDR3 DNA is TGTGCCAGCAGTTTCTCCGGGAGGGGGGCCGCTTACGAGCAGTACTTC. This encodes CASSFSGRGAAYEQYF.